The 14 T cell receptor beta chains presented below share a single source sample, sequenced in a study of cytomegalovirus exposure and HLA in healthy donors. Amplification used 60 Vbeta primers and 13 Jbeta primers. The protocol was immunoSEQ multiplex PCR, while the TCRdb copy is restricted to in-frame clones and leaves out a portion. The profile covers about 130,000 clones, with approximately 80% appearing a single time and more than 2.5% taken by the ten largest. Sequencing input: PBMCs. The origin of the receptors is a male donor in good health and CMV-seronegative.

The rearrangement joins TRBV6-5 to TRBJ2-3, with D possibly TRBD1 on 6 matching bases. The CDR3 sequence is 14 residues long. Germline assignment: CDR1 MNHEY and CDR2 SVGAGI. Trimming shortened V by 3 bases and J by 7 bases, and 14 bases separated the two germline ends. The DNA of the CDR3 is TGTGCCAGCAGTTATGGGGGTGGACAGAATACGCAGTATTTT. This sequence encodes CASSYGGGQNTQYF.

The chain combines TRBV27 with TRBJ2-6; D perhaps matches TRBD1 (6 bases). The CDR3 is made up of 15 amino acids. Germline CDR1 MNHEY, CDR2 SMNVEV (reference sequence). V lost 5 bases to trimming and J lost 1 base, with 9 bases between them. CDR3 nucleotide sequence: TGTGCCAGCAGTGTAGGGACATCTGGGGCCAACGTCCTGACTTTC. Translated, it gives CASSVGTSGANVLTF.

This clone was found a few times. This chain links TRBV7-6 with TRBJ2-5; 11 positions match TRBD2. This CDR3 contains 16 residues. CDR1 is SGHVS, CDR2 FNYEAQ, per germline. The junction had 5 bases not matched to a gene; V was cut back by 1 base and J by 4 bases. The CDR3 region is CASSLGVAGGPETQYF. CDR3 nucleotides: TGTGCCAGCAGCTTAGGAGTAGCGGGAGGGCCAGAGACCCAGTACTTC. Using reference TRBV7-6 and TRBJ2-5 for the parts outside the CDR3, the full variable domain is GAGVSQSPRYKVTKRGQDVALRCDPISGHVSLYWYRQALGQGPEFLTYFNYEAQQDKSGLPNDRFSAERPEGSISTLTIQRTEQRDSAMYRCASSLGVAGGPETQYFGPGTRLLVL.

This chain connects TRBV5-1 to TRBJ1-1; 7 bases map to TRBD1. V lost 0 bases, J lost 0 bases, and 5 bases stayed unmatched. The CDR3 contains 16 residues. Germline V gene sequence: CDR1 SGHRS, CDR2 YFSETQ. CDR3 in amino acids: CASSLGATGMNTEAFF. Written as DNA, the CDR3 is TGCGCCAGCAGCTTGGGTGCGACAGGGATGAACACTGAAGCTTTCTTT.

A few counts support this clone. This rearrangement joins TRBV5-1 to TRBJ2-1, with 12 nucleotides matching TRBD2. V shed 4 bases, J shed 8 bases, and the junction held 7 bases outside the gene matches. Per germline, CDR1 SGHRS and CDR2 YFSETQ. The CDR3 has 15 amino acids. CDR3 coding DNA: TGCGCCAGCAGCGGTACTAGCGGGGGGTTCGATGAGCAGTTCTTC. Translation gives CASSGTSGGFDEQFF.

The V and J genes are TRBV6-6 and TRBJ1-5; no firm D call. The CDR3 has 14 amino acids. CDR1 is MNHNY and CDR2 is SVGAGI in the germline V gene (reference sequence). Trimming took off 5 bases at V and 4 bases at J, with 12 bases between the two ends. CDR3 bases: TGTGCCAGCAGTGGACTGTCAACAAATCAGCCCCAGCATTTT. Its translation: CASSGLSTNQPQHF.

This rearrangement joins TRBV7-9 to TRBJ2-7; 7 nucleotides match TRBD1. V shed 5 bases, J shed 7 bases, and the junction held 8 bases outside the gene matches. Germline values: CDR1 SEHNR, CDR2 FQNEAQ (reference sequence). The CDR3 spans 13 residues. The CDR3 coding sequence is TGTGCCAGCAGCCTAACAGGGGTACGAGAGCAGTACTTC. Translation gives CASSLTGVREQYF.

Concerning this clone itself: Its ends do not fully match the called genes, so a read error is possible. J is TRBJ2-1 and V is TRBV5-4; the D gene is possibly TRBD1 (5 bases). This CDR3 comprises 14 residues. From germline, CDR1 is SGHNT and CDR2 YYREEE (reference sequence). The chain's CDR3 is CASSLEHREGVALF. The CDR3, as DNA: TGTGCCAGCAGCTTGGAACACCGCGAAGGGGTCGCGCTCTTC.

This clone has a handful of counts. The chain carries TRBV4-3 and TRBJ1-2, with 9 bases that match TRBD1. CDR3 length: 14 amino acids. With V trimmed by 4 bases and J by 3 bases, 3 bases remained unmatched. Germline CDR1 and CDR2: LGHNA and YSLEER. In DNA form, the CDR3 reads TGCGCCAGCAGCCTGCGGACAGGGGACTATGGCTACACCTTC. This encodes CASSLRTGDYGYTF.

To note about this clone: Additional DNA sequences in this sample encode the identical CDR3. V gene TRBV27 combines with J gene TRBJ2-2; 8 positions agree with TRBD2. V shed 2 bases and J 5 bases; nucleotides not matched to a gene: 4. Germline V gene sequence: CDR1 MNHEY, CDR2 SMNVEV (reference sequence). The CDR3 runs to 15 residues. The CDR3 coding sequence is TGTGCCAGCAGTTTAAGGGGACTAGGGACCGGGGAGCTGTTTTTT. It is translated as CASSLRGLGTGELFF.

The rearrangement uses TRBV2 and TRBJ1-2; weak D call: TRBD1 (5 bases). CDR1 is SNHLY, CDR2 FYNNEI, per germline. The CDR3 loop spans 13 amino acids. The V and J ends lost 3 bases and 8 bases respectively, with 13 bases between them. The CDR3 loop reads CASSEGGIVGYTF. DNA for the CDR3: TGTGCCAGCAGTGAGGGGGGAATTGTGGGCTACACCTTC.

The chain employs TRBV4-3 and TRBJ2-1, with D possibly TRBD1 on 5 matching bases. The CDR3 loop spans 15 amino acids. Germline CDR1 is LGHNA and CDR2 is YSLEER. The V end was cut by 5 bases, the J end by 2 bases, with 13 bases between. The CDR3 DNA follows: TGCGCCAGCAGCGCGGTGGGGCCTACCTACAATGAGCAGTTCTTC. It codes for CASSAVGPTYNEQFF.

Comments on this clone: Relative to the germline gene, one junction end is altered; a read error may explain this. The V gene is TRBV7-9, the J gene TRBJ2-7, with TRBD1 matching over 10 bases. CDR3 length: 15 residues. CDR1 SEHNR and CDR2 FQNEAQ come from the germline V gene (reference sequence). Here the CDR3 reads CSSSSRDRGLYEQYF. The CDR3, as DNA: TGTTCCAGCAGCTCCAGAGACAGGGGGCTGTACGAGCAGTACTTC. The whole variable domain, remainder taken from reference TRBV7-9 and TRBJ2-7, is DTGVSQNPRHKITKRGQNVTFRCDPISEHNRLYWYRQTLGQGPEFLTYFQNEAQLEKSRLLSDRFSAERPKGSFSTLEIQRTEQGDSAMYLCSSSSRDRGLYEQYFGPGTRLTVT.

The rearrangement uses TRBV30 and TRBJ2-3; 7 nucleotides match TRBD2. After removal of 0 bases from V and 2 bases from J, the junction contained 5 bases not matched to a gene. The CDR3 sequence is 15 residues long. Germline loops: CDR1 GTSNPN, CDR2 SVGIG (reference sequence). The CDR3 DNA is TGTGCCTGGAGTGTAGCTAGCGGAAACACAGATACGCAGTATTTT. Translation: CAWSVASGNTDTQYF.